This T cell receptor (beta chain) was sequenced in a study of blood T cell repertoires in COVID-19. About the study: Sample material is recorded as cDNA or gDNA derived from T cells, B-cell-depleted T cells, or PBMCs.

Original analysis: Amplification of reference gene primers was used by the study to estimate nucleated cell counts. TCRdb keeps only in-frame clones here, not all; method: immunoSEQ multiplex PCR. V and J calls and clone size come straight from that table; D and trimming were deduced from the DNA. This sample has over 150,000 clones; approximately 91% occur once, and the top ten carry around 0.53%. The sequenced sample consisted of peripheral blood. The sequence came from a man aged 50-59 years with acute or convalescent COVID-19.

CDR3 sequence reads: CASSGRELSGELFF. CDR3 in DNA: TGTGCCAGCAGCGGACGGGAATTATCCGGGGAGCTGTTTTTT. This chain joins TRBV2 and TRBJ2-2; D possibly corresponds to TRBD2 (5 bases). Germline V gene sequence: CDR1 SNHLY, CDR2 FYNNEI. Trimming stripped 6 bases from V and 6 bases from J, with 14 bases between. The CDR3 length is 14 residues.